These T cell receptor beta chains were read from a single sample in a study of cytomegalovirus exposure and HLA in healthy donors. The protocol was immunoSEQ multiplex PCR, while the TCRdb copy is restricted to in-frame clones and leaves out a portion. The data contain around 52,000 clones, 88% of them seen just once; the ten biggest clones take up 6.7%. The sequencing input was PBMCs. The receptors were sampled from a woman in her 30s in good health and CMV-seronegative. The CDR3 runs from the conserved cysteine through the conserved F or W. Each record gives: V gene, CDR3 protein.

>TRBV19
CASSMGLQGTQYF
>TRBV9
CASSQGAVQEKLFF
>TRBV27
CASRSRQGELTDTQYF
>TRBV15
CATSGGATYNEQFF
>TRBV21-1
CASSSLRTGGPYEQYF
>TRBV19
CASSWSGRSSYEQYF
>TRBV7-9
CASSSEFHEQYF
>TRBV29-1
CSVFCRLKGAIQPQHF
>TRBV5-6
CASSYYGTVNQPQHF
>TRBV11-2
CASSLRTGGYEKLFF
>TRBV19
CASSRVALSYEQYF
>TRBV10-1
CASSERQAWGYTF
>TRBV9
CASSSAVGRGEKLFF
>TRBV5-1
CASSLSLSGIYTGELFF
>TRBV10-3
CAISGPGGGRNTGELFF
>TRBV30
CAWIGEMNTEAFF
>TRBV27
CASSLSPSGVYEQYF
>TRBV27
CASSNVGGNQPQHF
>TRBV19
CASSRGRGAVGTQYF
>TRBV28
CASSSDRGGNYGYTF
>TRBV9
CASSVGGGDEAFF